A single sample gave rise to the 18 T cell receptor beta chains below, sequenced in a study of CD8+CD57+ T cells in acquired aplastic anemia. TCR beta VDJ and CDR3 profiling used genomic DNA as template. TCRdb redid the calling of the reads with MiXCR, one entry per CDR3 protein. Among around 200,000 distinct CDR3 sequences listed, nearly 65% were seen once. Sequencing was done on patients that had shown CD8+CD57+ cell expansion by flow cytometry. The sequenced material came from sorted CD4+, CD8+, or CD8+CD57+ T cells (not recorded which) from PBMCs. These receptors all come from a human donor with aplastic anemia.

The chain recombines TRBV25-1 with TRBJ2-7; perhaps TRBD1 as D (5 bases). The J call may be wrong; the DNA end is better matched by TRBJ2-5. The CDR3 totals 14 residues. CDR1 and CDR2 (germline): MGHDK, SYGVNS. CDR3 DNA sequence: TGTGCCAGCAGTGACCAGACAGACCAAGAGACCCAGTACTTC. It encodes CASSDQTDQETQYF.

The rearrangement joins TRBV7-9 to TRBJ1-2; no definite D call. The length of the CDR3 is 19 residues. CDR1 is SEHNR, CDR2 FQNEAQ, per germline (reference sequence). The V end lost 5 bases, the J end lost 4 bases, and 29 bases lay between the germline ends. CDR3 residues: CASSHTNLPLLEFAYGYTF. CDR3 nucleotide sequence: TGTGCCAGCAGCCACACCAACCTGCCCCTATTGGAATTTGCCTATGGCTACACCTTC.

This clonotype was detected only a few times. CDR3 sequence (DNA): TGTGCCAGCAGTGACGTGATCAGGGGTGGAAACACCATATATTTT. It yields the protein CASSDVIRGGNTIYF. The chain links TRBV6-1 to TRBJ1-3; possibly TRBD1 for D (6 bases). The length of the CDR3 is 15 residues. Germline values: CDR1 MNHNS, CDR2 SASEGT. Trimming took off 3 bases at V and 3 bases at J, with 12 bases between the two ends.

This clonotype was observed many times. The chain links TRBV29-1 to TRBJ1-2; perhaps TRBD1 as D (5 bases). Trimming cost V 0 bases and J 3 bases, with 17 bases left between them. The V gene's germline CDR1 is SQVTM and CDR2 ANQGSEA. The CDR3 is 16 residues long. The CDR3 here is CSVEDRGPQLYYGYTF. The CDR3 DNA sequence: TGCAGCGTTGAAGATAGGGGTCCTCAACTATACTATGGCTACACCTTC.

The rearrangement uses TRBV5-1 and TRBJ2-7; D might be TRBD1 or TRBD2, each matching 6 bases. CDR3 size: 14 residues. V was shortened by 4 bases and J by 5 bases, with 16 bases between the two germline ends. CDR1 SGHRS and CDR2 YFSETQ come from the germline V gene. DNA for the CDR3: TGCGCCAGCAGCGTCGGGGGCGCAGATAACGAGCAGTACTTC. Amino acid sequence: CASSVGGADNEQYF.

The chain uses TRBV10-3 and TRBJ1-1; 8 bases fit TRBD1. The CDR3 has 15 amino acids. V lost 0 bases and J lost 6; bases outside the gene matches: 6. The germline V gene encodes CDR1 ENHRY and CDR2 SYGVKD. The CDR3 bases are TGTGCCATCAGTGAGTCGGACAGGGTGGCCGCTGAAGCTTTCTTT. Protein product: CAISESDRVAAEAFF.

This clonotype was counted many times. This CDR3 is CASSAGQGPYGYTF. CDR3 coding DNA: TGCGCCAGCAGCGCGGGACAGGGCCCCTATGGCTACACCTTC. The V call is TRBV4-1, the J call TRBJ1-2; 9 bases are shared with TRBD1. The CDR3 totals 14 residues. Germline assignment: CDR1 MGHRA and CDR2 YSYEKL. The V segment lost 5 bases and the J segment 4 bases; nucleotides outside the gene matches: 5.

This chain uses TRBV19 with TRBJ2-7; D perhaps matches TRBD2 (6 bases). The germline CDR1 and CDR2 sequences are LNHDA and SQIVND (reference sequence). The germline V and J ends were trimmed by 3 bases and 5 bases, with 17 bases remaining between them. The CDR3 has 15 residues. The CDR3 DNA reads TGTGCCAGTAGTATGGTCCCGGGAGCCGTCCACGAGCAGTACTTC. Amino acid sequence: CASSMVPGAVHEQYF.

CDR3 residues: CASRDRRNTEAFF. CDR3 sequence (DNA): TGTGCCAGCAGGGACAGGAGGAACACTGAAGCTTTCTTT. The chain couples TRBV2 to TRBJ1-1; TRBD1 aligns across 7 bases. CDR1 and CDR2 (germline): SNHLY, FYNNEI. V shed 6 bases, J shed 1 base, and the junction held 2 bases outside the gene matches. This CDR3 has 13 amino acids. Full variable domain (rest looked up from reference TRBV2 and TRBJ1-1): EPEVTQTPSHQVTQMGQEVILRCVPISNHLYFYWYRQILGQKVEFLVSFYNNEISEKSEIFDDQFSVERPDGSNFTLKIRSTKLEDSAMYFCASRDRRNTEAFFGQGTRLTVV.

The J gene is TRBJ1-2, the V gene TRBV20-1; D uncertain. V lost 5 bases and J lost 4, with 14 bases in between. Germline-derived CDR1 and CDR2 are DFQATT and SNEGSKA (reference sequence). The CDR3 length is 13 residues. DNA for the CDR3: TGCAGTGCTGATAGGGCGGACTCCTATGGCTACACCTTC. Translated, it gives CSADRADSYGYTF.

In its sample, this clonotype was seen a few times. The CDR3 nucleotides read TGTGCCAGCAGCGAACAGGGTCCGAGAGAGACCCAGTACTTC. Translated: CASSEQGPRETQYF. The chain has TRBV7-8 and TRBJ2-5; weak D call: TRBD1 (6 bases). Germline V gene lookup returns CDR1 SGHVS and CDR2 FQNEAQ. V dropped 5 bases and J dropped 4 bases, with 14 bases sitting between them. The CDR3 is made up of 14 amino acids.

The chain joins TRBV30 to TRBJ2-7, with TRBD1 as a possible D gene (5 bases). V lost 3 bases and J 4 bases, leaving 13 bases between the germline ends. From germline, CDR1 is GTSNPN and CDR2 SVGIG (reference sequence). The CDR3 is 13 residues long. CDR3 in amino acids: CAWRKGQSYEQYF. CDR3 sequence (DNA): TGTGCCTGGAGAAAGGGGCAGTCTTACGAGCAGTACTTC.

V is TRBV7-9 and J is TRBJ2-3; 7 positions match TRBD1. Trimming cost V 8 bases and J 0 bases; bases outside gene matches: 5. CDR3 length equals 14 residues. CDR1 is SEHNR, CDR2 FQNEAQ, per germline (reference sequence). The CDR3 region is CASRKTGSTDTQYF. In DNA form, the CDR3 reads TGTGCCAGCCGCAAGACAGGGAGCACAGATACGCAGTATTTT.

This chain's CDR3 is CASSGLQGAGGYTF. The DNA for the CDR3 is TGTGCCAGCAGTGGGCTACAGGGGGCTGGTGGCTACACCTTC. The chain recombines TRBV25-1 with TRBJ1-2; the match to TRBD1 covers 9 bases. In germline, CDR1 is MGHDK, CDR2 SYGVNS. CDR3 length equals 14 residues. Unmatched junction bases numbered 7, after V lost 4 bases and J lost 7 bases.

This sequence joins TRBV7-3 and TRBJ2-1, with D perhaps matching TRBD2 (5 bases). Trimming stripped 1 base from V and 1 base from J, with 11 bases between. CDR3 size: 16 residues. Germline-derived CDR1 and CDR2 are SGHTA and FQGTGA. The CDR3 DNA is TGTGCCAGCAGCTTAATCGGCGGGCGATCCTACAATGAGCAGTTCTTC. Amino acids: CASSLIGGRSYNEQFF.

This chain joins TRBV29-1 and TRBJ2-1; TRBD2 matches at 12 bases. The V and J ends lost 7 bases and 2 bases, in that order; junction bases with no gene match: 6. This CDR3 spans 15 amino acids. The germline V gene encodes CDR1 SQVTM and CDR2 ANQGSEA. CDR3 amino acids: CSGRTSGNTYNEQFF. The DNA for the CDR3 is TGCAGCGGACGGACTAGCGGGAACACCTACAATGAGCAGTTCTTC.

The V and J genes are TRBV20-1 and TRBJ2-1; weak D call: TRBD1 (5 bases). V was pared by 0 bases and J by 9 bases, with 15 bases between. The length of the CDR3 is 14 residues. Germline CDR1 is DFQATT and CDR2 is SNEGSKA (reference sequence). CDR3 in amino acids: CSARDSAGSGEQFF. CDR3 coding DNA: TGCAGTGCTAGAGATTCCGCAGGGTCAGGTGAGCAGTTCTTC.

This clonotype has just one count. The chain recombines TRBV2 with TRBJ1-4; 9 nucleotides line up with TRBD1. With 4 bases clipped from V and 4 bases from J, the junction kept 4 bases outside the gene matches. Germline CDR1 SNHLY, CDR2 FYNNEI. This CDR3 is 15 amino acids long. The CDR3 nucleotides are TGTGCCAGCAGTGTGAGGGACAGGGTTAATGAAAAACTGTTTTTT. Its translation is CASSVRDRVNEKLFF.